This entry describes one T cell receptor (beta chain). Its binding antigen is unknown. Base qualities are not recorded, but no much larger clone differs from it by a single base. The germline V gene sets CDR1 to MGHRA and CDR2 to YSYEKL. The CDR3 sequence holds 14 residues, the cysteine and phenylalanine included. Only the CDR3 region is kept as DNA, spanning 42 bases read in frame from base 1. Trimming takes 1 base from V and 7 bases from J, and the germline ends sit 11 bases apart. The data stem from a study of preoperative IRX-2 immunotherapy in early breast cancer (dated 2019 in TCRdb). Preparation of the library involved the immunoSEQ multiplex PCR assay. As stored in TCRdb, this immuneACCESS dataset retains in-frame rearrangements with V and J assigned. A fraction of the clones does not appear; measured against another copy, unresolved V genes explain less than half of the discrepancy, and the remainder lacks a known reason. Present in this sample are 30,000 to 35,000 clones, around 96% of which were seen just once. Jointly, the top ten make up around 6% of the sample.

What this sample's treatment or condition label stands for: preoperative locoregional IRX-2 cytokine immunotherapy. The samples were obtained from a phase Ib study that tested preoperative, locoregional IRX-2 cytokine immunotherapy designed to prime immune responses. The donors were early-stage breast cancer patients who were given IRX-2 prior to surgery. The source is a human donor with breast cancer. The chain employs TRBV4-1 and TRBJ1-5; the D gene identity is not certain. The sample was taken from a patient treated with IRX-2 immunotherapy. The bases are TGCGCCAGCAGCCAAGGGGTCACGCGGCAGCCCCAGCATTTT. This gives the protein CASSQGVTRQPQHF.